A single sample is the source of the 6 T cell receptor beta chains below, sequenced in a study of CD8 T cells in Susac syndrome. Random hexamers were used to reverse transcribe the RNA input (about 0.45 to 1 ug). TCRdb passed the immunoSEQ multiplex PCR reads through MiXCR, listing each CDR3 protein once. This sample has about 180,000 distinct CDR3 sequences, with 90% to 95% found just once. Specimen: CD8+ T cells from PBMCs. The receptor source for this set is a human donor with multiple sclerosis.

The gene calls are TRBV24-1 and TRBJ2-7; TRBD2 matches at 12 bases. Germline CDR1 reads KGHDR; CDR2 reads SFDVKD. The CDR3 has 15 amino acids. V dropped 5 bases and J dropped 3; count of bases not matched to a gene: 4. CDR3 region: CATSVRTSGVYEQYF. The CDR3 bases are TGTGCCACCAGTGTGAGGACTAGCGGGGTCTACGAGCAGTACTTC.

The chain joins TRBV4-2 to TRBJ2-2; TRBD1 agrees at 11 bases. CDR1 LGHNA and CDR2 YNFKEQ come from the germline V gene. The CDR3 is made up of 16 amino acids. The V gene end was trimmed by 2 bases and the J gene end by 5 bases; junction bases not matched to a gene: 4. CDR3 nucleotide sequence: TGTGCCAGCAGCCAACCCGGGACAGGGGGAACCGGGGAGCTGTTTTTT. It yields the protein CASSQPGTGGTGELFF.

The rearrangement uses TRBV7-8 and TRBJ2-7; D is unclear. The CDR3 length is 13 residues. In germline, CDR1 is SGHVS, CDR2 FQNEAQ. V was shortened by 1 base and J by 5 bases, with 9 bases between the two germline ends. The CDR3 bases are TGTGCCAGCAGCTTAGTTGGTCGGAACGAGCAGTACTTC. Its protein product is CASSLVGRNEQYF.

The chain recombines TRBV3-1 with TRBJ2-1, with no clear D. The V end was cut by 1 base, the J end by 0 bases, with 13 bases between. CDR3 length equals 17 residues. Germline V lookup: CDR1 LGHDT, CDR2 YNNKEL (reference sequence). CDR3 bases: TGTGCCAGCAGCCAAGTCAACATTATGAGCTCCTACAATGAGCAGTTCTTC. Translating it yields CASSQVNIMSSYNEQFF.

The chain combines TRBV29-1 with TRBJ2-5; no clear D gene. Trimming left V 3 bases short and J 1 base short, with 6 bases between. The CDR3 totals 12 residues. Germline CDR1 is SQVTM and CDR2 is ANQGSEA. CDR3 DNA sequence: TGCAGCGTTGATAACAGCCAAGAGACCCAGTACTTC. Translated: CSVDNSQETQYF.

V is TRBV5-4 and J is TRBJ2-7; D is perhaps TRBD2 (6 bases). The CDR3 has 15 residues. Germline V gene sequence: CDR1 SGHNT, CDR2 YYREEE (reference sequence). Trimming took off 1 base at V and 4 bases at J, with 15 bases between the two ends. The CDR3 nucleotides read TGTGCCAGCAGCTTGCTCGGGGGAGTACGGTACGAGCAGTACTTC. Residues: CASSLLGGVRYEQYF.